The sequence of this T cell receptor (beta chain) was determined in a study of blood T cell repertoires in COVID-19. Study as a whole: The study drew acute and convalescent COVID-19 samples from the United States, Italy and Spain. T cells, B-cell-depleted T cells, or PBMCs provided the cDNA or gDNA that served as material.

Original processing notes: Counts of nucleated cells, estimated from reference gene primer amplification, were obtained. Measured with immunoSEQ multiplex PCR; TCRdb has only the in-frame clones, and not every one. V, J and clone size are those of that table, while D and trimming were read from the DNA. The table lists more than 95,000 clones, 85% of them singletons, with under 7% in the top ten. Germline-derived CDR1 and CDR2 are LNHNV and YYDKDF (reference sequence). The germline V and J ends were trimmed by 2 bases and 8 bases, with 15 bases remaining between them. CDR3 length equals 14 residues. Sample: peripheral blood. The rearrangement joins TRBV15 to TRBJ1-1; weak D call: TRBD1 (5 bases). The sequence was obtained from an older man with active or convalescent COVID-19. The CDR3 here is CATSRNLGGNEAFF. The CDR3 region has the DNA TGTGCCACCAGCAGAAACCTTGGGGGGAACGAAGCTTTCTTT. Together with reference TRBV15 and TRBJ1-1, the CDR3 gives the full variable domain: DAMVIQNPRYQVTQFGKPVTLSCSQTLNHNVMYWYQQKSSQAPKLLFHYYDKDFNNEADTPDNFQSRRPNTSFCFLDIRSPGLGDTAMYLCATSRNLGGNEAFFGQGTRLTVV.